This T cell receptor (beta chain) was identified during a study of OX40 agonist ivuxolimab in advanced cancers. Study-wide background: Dose-escalation patients' cancers were hepatocellular carcinoma, melanoma, renal cell or head and neck cancer.

The repertoire was sequenced with immunoSEQ multiplex PCR; TCRdb's copy has only in-frame clones and lacks some. In the table there are over 95,000 clones, about 96% of which are singletons. With autoimmune disease history or systemic immunosuppression, patients were excluded. Sampling times: baseline, cycle 4 day 1, cycle 7 day 1. General study findings and limits: Also present in some nonresponders was a low level of normalized T-cell clonal expansion.

Of note for this clone: Its specificity is not known. The sample carries other DNA sequences with the same CDR3.

The sequence was collected from an adult with an advanced solid tumor such as melanoma, head and neck, liver or kidney cancer. Specimen: CD4+ or CD8+ T cells sorted from blood, collected in a trial of the OX40 agonist ivuxolimab.

The CDR3 sequence is CASSYRQGAYNEQFF. As DNA, the CDR3 is TGTGCCAGCAGTTACCGGCAGGGGGCCTACAATGAGCAGTTCTTC. The chain combines TRBV6-5 with TRBJ2-1; 7 nucleotides agree with TRBD1. V was pared by 2 bases and J by 2 bases, with 3 bases of the junction left unmatched. Germline CDR1 reads MNHEY; CDR2 reads SVGAGI. This CDR3 contains 15 residues.